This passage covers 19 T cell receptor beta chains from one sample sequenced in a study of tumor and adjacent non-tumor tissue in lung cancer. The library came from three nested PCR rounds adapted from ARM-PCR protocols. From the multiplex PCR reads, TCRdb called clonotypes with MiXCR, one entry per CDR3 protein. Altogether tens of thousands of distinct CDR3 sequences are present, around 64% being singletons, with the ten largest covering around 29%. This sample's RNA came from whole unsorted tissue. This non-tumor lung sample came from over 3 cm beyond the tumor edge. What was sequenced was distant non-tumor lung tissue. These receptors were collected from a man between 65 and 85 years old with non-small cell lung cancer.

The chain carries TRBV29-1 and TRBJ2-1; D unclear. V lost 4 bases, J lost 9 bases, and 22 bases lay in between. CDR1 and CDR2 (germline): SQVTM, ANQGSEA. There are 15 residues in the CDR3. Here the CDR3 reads CSVGVTCVASSEQFF. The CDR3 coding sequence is TGCAGCGTTGGCGTAACGTGCGTGGCGTCGAGTGAGCAGTTCTTC.

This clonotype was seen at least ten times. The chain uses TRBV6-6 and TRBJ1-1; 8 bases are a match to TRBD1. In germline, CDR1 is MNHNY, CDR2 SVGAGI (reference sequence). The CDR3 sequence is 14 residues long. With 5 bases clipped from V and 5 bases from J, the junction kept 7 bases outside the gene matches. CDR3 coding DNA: TGTGCCAGCAGTCATACAGGGGGGGAAACTGAAGCTTTCTTT. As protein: CASSHTGGETEAFF.

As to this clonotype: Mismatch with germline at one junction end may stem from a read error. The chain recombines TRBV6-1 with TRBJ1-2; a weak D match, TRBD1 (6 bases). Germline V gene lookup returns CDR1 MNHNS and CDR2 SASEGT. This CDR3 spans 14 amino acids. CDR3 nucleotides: TGTGCCAGCAGCTGCACCCCAGGGGCCTATGGCTACACCTTT. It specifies CASSCTPGAYGYTF.

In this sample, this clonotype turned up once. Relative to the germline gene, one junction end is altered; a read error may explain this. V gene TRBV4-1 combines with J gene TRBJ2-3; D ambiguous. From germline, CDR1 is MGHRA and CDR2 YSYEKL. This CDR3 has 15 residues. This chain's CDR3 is CASSQDRAGTDTQYF. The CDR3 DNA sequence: TGTGCCAGCAGCCAAGACCGTGCCGGCACAGATACGCAGTATTTT.

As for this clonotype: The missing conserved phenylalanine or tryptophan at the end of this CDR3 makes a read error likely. The CDR3 nucleotides are TGTGCCAGCAGACGACTAGCGGCTCCCTACGAACAGTACCTC. Translating it yields CASRRLAAPYEQYL. V and J are TRBV6-1 and TRBJ2-7, with TRBD2 identical over 9 bases. CDR1 and CDR2 from the germline V gene are MNHNS and SASEGT. The CDR3 loop spans 14 amino acids.

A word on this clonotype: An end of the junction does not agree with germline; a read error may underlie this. The DNA of the CDR3 is TGTGCCAGCAGGACCCGGGACAGGCCCTCGAATGAGCAGTCCTTC. Protein product: CASRTRDRPSNEQSF. V gene TRBV28 combines with J gene TRBJ2-1; TRBD1 matches 8 bases. Germline-derived CDR1 and CDR2 are MDHEN and SYDVKM. CDR3 length: 15 amino acids.

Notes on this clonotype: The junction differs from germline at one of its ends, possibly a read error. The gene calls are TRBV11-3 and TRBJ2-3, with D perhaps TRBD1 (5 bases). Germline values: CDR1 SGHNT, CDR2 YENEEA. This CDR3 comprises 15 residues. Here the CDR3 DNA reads TGTACCAGCAGCTTGTTTCACCAAGGGGAAGATATGCAGTATTTT. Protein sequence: CTSSLFHQGEDMQYF.

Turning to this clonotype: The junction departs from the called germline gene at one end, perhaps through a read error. CDR3 region: CANRGPTDNEKFF. The CDR3 DNA sequence: TGTGCTAACAGGGGACCAACCGACAATGAGAAGTTCTTC. The chain combines TRBV11-1 with TRBJ2-1, with 7 bases lining up with TRBD1. The CDR3 is made up of 13 amino acids. Germline loops: CDR1 SGHAT, CDR2 FQDESV (reference sequence).

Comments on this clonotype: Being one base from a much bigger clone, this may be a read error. The CDR3 spells CASSLRGEFSYNEQFF. The CDR3 DNA follows: TGTGCCAGCAGTCTTCGAGGGGAGTTCTCCTACAATGAGCAGTTCTTC. The rearrangement links TRBV6-5 to TRBJ2-1, with D perhaps being TRBD1 or TRBD2 (5 bases each). This CDR3 region has 16 residues. The V gene lost 5 bases and the J gene lost 0 bases, with 14 bases spanning the gap. The germline V gene has CDR1 MNHEY and CDR2 SVGAGI.

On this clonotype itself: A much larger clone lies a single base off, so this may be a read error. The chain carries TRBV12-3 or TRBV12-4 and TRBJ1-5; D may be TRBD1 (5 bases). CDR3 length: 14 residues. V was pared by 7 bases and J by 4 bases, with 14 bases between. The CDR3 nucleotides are TGTGCCAGCACCGAGGGACGGCCTAATCAGCCCCAGCATTTT. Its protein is CASTEGRPNQPQHF.

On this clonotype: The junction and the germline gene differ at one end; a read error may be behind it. CDR3 sequence reads: CATTRGNPQETQYF. CDR3 in DNA: TGTGCCACCACCCGGGGTAATCCACAAGAGACTCAGTACTTC. The genes are TRBV11-1 and TRBJ2-5; D perhaps matches TRBD2 (5 bases). The germline CDR1 and CDR2 sequences are SGHAT and FQDESV (reference sequence). The CDR3 is 14 amino acids.

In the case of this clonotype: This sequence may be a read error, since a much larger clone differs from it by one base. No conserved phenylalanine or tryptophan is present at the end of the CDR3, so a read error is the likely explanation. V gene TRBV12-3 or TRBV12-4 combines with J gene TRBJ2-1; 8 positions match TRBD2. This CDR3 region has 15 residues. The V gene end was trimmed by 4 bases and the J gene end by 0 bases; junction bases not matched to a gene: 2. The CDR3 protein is CASSSGTSSYNEQFL. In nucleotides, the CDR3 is TGTGCCAGCAGTTCCGGGACTAGCTCCTACAATGAGCAGTTCTTA.

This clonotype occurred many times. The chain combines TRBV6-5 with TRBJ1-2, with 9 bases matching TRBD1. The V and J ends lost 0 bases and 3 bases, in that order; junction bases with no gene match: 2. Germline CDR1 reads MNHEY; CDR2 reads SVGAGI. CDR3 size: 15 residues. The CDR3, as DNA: TGTGCCAGCAGTTACTCCACAGGGGGCTACTATGGCTACACCTTC. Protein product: CASSYSTGGYYGYTF.

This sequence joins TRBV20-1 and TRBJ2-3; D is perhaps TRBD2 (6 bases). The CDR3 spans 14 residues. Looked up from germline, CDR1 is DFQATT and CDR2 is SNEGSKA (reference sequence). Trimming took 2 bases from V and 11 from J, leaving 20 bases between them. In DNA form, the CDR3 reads TGCAGTGCTAGAAAAGATACTAGCACAGATGTGCAGTATTTT. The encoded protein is CSARKDTSTDVQYF.

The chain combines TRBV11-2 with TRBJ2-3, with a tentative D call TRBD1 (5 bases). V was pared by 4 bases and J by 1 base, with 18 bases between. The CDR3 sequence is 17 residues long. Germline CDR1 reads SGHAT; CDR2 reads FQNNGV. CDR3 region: CASSSHPGQRRTDTQYF. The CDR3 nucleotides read TGTGCCAGCAGCTCGCACCCAGGACAACGCCGCACAGATACGCAGTATTTT.

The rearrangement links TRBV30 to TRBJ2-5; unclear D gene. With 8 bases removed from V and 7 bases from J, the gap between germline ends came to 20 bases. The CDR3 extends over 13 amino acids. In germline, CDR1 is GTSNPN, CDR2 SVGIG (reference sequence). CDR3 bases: TGTGCCAGGAAAACGGCACCGACGGGGACCCAGTACTTC. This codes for CARKTAPTGTQYF.

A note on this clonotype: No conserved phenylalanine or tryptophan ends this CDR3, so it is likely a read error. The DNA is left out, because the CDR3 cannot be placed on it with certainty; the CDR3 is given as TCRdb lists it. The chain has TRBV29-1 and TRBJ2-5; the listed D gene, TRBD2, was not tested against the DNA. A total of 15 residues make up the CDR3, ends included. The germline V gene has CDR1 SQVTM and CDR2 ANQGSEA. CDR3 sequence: CSAKRLAVSQETQYI.

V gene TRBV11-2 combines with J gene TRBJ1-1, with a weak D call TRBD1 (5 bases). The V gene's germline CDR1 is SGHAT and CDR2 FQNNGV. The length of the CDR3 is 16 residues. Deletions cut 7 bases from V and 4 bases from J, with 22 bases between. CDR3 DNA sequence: TGTGCCAGCACCCTCTCAGGGTGTGTGAGGGTCACTGAAGCTTTCTTT. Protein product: CASTLSGCVRVTEAFF. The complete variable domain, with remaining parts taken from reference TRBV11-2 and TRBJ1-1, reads EAGVAQSPRYKIIEKRQSVAFWCNPISGHATLYWYQQILGQGPKLLIQFQNNGVVDDSQLPKDRFSAERLKGVDSTLKIQPAKLEDSAVYLCASTLSGCVRVTEAFFGQGTRLTVV.

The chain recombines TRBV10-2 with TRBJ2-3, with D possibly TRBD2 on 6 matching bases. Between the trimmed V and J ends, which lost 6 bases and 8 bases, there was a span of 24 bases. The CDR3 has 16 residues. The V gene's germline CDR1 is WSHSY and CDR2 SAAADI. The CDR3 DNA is TGCGCCAGCAGCCTGACTATCGGGAGTTCCCGGAGTACGCAGTATTTT. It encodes CASSLTIGSSRSTQYF.